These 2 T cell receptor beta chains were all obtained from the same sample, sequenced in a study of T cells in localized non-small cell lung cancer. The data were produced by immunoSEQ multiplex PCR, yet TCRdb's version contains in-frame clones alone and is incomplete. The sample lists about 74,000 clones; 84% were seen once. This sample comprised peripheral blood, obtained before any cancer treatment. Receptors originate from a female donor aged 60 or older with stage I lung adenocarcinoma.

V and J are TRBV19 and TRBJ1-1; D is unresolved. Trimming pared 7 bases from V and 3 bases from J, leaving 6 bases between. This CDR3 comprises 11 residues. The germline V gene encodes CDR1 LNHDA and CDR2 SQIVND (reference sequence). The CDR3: CASNTYTEAFF. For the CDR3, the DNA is TGTGCCAGTAATACTTACACTGAAGCTTTCTTT. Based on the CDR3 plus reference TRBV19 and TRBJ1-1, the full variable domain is DGGITQSPKYLFRKEGQNVTLSCEQNLNHDAMYWYRQDPGQGLRLIYYSQIVNDFQKGDIAEGYSVSREKKESFPLTVTSAQKNPTAFYLCASNTYTEAFFGQGTRLTVV.

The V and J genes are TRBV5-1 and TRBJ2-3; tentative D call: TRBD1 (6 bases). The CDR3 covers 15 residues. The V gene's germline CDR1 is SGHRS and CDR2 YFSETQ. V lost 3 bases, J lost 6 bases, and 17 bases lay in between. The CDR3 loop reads CASSSNLGGGDTQYF. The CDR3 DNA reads TGCGCCAGCAGCTCAAACTTGGGTGGGGGCGATACGCAGTATTTT.